This TCR beta chain was sequenced in a study of T cell responses to AZD1222 COVID-19 vaccine. Study-wide context: Second-dose schedules of about 4 or about 12 weeks were combined.

Here immunoSEQ multiplex PCR was the method, and the copy in TCRdb shows in-frame clones only, minus some. Counted here are around 95,000 clones, 88% occurring once; the ten biggest clones make up 1.8%. The study's findings and limits: Most donors were white British and more were female, and clonal diversity was possibly underestimated. Among AZD1222 vaccinees, only six were seropositive at baseline.

The CDR3 contains 15 residues. Germline CDR1 MNHEY, CDR2 SMNVEV (reference sequence). V was shortened by 5 bases and J by 2 bases, with 13 bases between the two germline ends. In the case of this clone: Its antigen is unidentified.

The sample here was peripheral blood, taken on day 0 of AZD1222 vaccination. The clonotype comes from an adult in good health. V usage is TRBV27 and J usage is TRBJ1-5, with a tentative D call TRBD1 (5 bases). The CDR3 spells CASSQDTLGNQPQHF. In DNA form, the CDR3 reads TGTGCCAGCAGTCAGGACACCCTGGGCAATCAGCCCCAGCATTTT.